Below, one TCR beta chain is given with its context. As yet, its antigen is unknown. An approximately 10-day culture period preceded the isolation of CD4+ T cells. Two-dose BNT162b2 or mRNA-1273 vaccination was given to participants. Using immunoSEQ multiplex PCR, the repertoire was profiled, and TCRdb retains in-frame clones only, with some absent. The sample lists tens of thousands of clones, around 67% occurring once. Trimming removed 5 bases from V and 8 bases from J; junction bases left unmatched: 9. This CDR3 has 15 amino acids. Germline V CDR1 and CDR2: KGHSH, LQKENI. This record comes from a study of vaccination effects on CD4 cells after COVID-19. Findings of the study overall: Of the vaccine-induced clones from healthy vaccinees, merely 1 of 255 recognized common cold coronaviruses as well.

The receptor's source is a human donor who received a COVID-19 vaccine. The sample consisted of CD4+ T cells from PBMCs cultured without peptide, taken after COVID-19 vaccination. The chain carries TRBV18 and TRBJ1-6; TRBD1 matches at 7 bases. The CDR3: CASSTTGQGDSPLHF. CDR3 nucleotides: TGTGCCAGCTCAACCACCGGCCAGGGGGATTCACCCCTCCACTTT.